Each of the 11 T cell receptor beta chains below was sequenced from the same sample in a study of T-cell memory formation after mild COVID-19. One entry per CDR3 protein results from TCRdb running MiXCR on the 5' RACE reads. The sample has around 300,000 distinct CDR3 sequences, roughly 15% seen once. The sample taken for sequencing was PBMCs or a T cell subset sorted from them (not recorded which). All receptors come from a man aged 18 to 30 who had mild COVID-19 (a few samples of this study predate the infection). Cell type and time point are not known.

The genes are TRBV2 and TRBJ1-1; D remains unclear. CDR3 size: 13 residues. V gave up 7 bases and J gave up 2 bases, with 11 bases separating them. Per the germline V gene, CDR1 is SNHLY and CDR2 is FYNNEI. The CDR3 sequence is CASIGVLNTEAFF. For the CDR3, the DNA is TGTGCCAGCATTGGTGTCCTAAACACTGAAGCTTTCTTT.

Ten or more counts support this clonotype. The chain couples TRBV6-2 or TRBV6-3 to TRBJ2-7, with 8 nucleotides matching TRBD1. The V gene's germline CDR1 is MNHEY and CDR2 SVGEGT. There are 17 residues in the CDR3. After removal of 2 bases from V and 4 bases from J, the junction contained 13 bases not matched to a gene. The CDR3: CASSYPGQAFLSYEQYF. CDR3 in DNA: TGTGCCAGCAGTTACCCGGGACAGGCTTTCCTTTCTTACGAGCAGTACTTC.

This clonotype was seen a handful of times. J is TRBJ2-7 and V is TRBV7-9; a weak D match, TRBD2 (7 bases). The CDR3 loop spans 15 amino acids. Germline V gives CDR1 SEHNR, CDR2 FQNEAQ (reference sequence). The ends were cut back, 4 bases at V and 5 bases at J, with 18 bases in the middle. Here the CDR3 DNA reads TGTGCCAGCAGCTCTCGGGGGGCGCGTTCCAACGAGCAGTACTTC. As protein: CASSSRGARSNEQYF.

This clonotype occurred a few times. The DNA of the CDR3 is TGTGCCAGCACCTCTAGCGGGGGACCCCTTGATACGCAGTATTTT. Protein sequence: CASTSSGGPLDTQYF. The chain carries TRBV6-2 or TRBV6-3 and TRBJ2-3; 10 nucleotides match TRBD2. The CDR3 contains 15 residues. After removal of 7 bases from V and 6 bases from J, the junction contained 10 bases not matched to a gene. Germline-derived CDR1 and CDR2 are MNHEY and SVGEGT.

The chain recombines TRBV29-1 with TRBJ2-7; 9 bases fit TRBD1. Germline V gene sequence: CDR1 SQVTM, CDR2 ANQGSEA. The J segment lost 5 bases and the V segment lost 3 bases, leaving 14 bases of the junction unmatched. This CDR3 region has 16 residues. CDR3 loop: CSVDSPDRGGTNEQYF. The CDR3 bases are TGCAGCGTTGATAGCCCAGACAGGGGGGGCACAAACGAGCAGTACTTC.

This sequence joins TRBV7-2 and TRBJ2-7; D might be TRBD1 (5 bases). The V gene's germline CDR1 is SGHTA and CDR2 FQGNSA. Deletions cut 3 bases from V and 6 bases from J, with 18 bases between. The CDR3 is 15 amino acids. CDR3 in amino acids: CASSFGQGRIGEQYV. The CDR3 coding sequence is TGTGCCAGCAGCTTTGGGCAGGGCAGGATAGGCGAGCAGTACGTC.

CDR3 sequence: CASSLSGNGSPLHF. DNA for the CDR3: TGTGCCAGCAGTTTATCCGGGAATGGTTCACCCCTCCACTTT. This chain links TRBV28 with TRBJ1-6, with unresolved D. Germline V gene data show CDR1 as MDHEN and CDR2 as SYDVKM. CDR3 length equals 14 residues. V was pared by 1 base and J by 9 bases, with 10 bases between.

This clonotype was observed many times. The chain employs TRBV12-3 or TRBV12-4 and TRBJ1-1; D is possibly TRBD1 (6 bases). This CDR3 has 15 residues. V was trimmed by 4 bases and J by 1 base, leaving 13 bases between them. The CDR3 here is CASSSHRATNTEAFF. The CDR3 DNA follows: TGTGCCAGCAGTTCCCACAGGGCCACGAACACTGAAGCTTTCTTT.

The chain employs TRBV18 and TRBJ1-2, with 7 bases that match TRBD1. This CDR3 region has 14 residues. Unmatched junction bases numbered 9, after V lost 3 bases and J lost 8 bases. The V gene's germline CDR1 is KGHSH and CDR2 LQKENI. Here the CDR3 reads CASSPTTGVEGYTF. CDR3 DNA sequence: TGTGCCAGCTCACCGACAACAGGGGTCGAGGGCTACACCTTC.

In this sample, this clonotype turned up many times. The chain employs TRBV7-2 and TRBJ1-1; D is uncertain. This CDR3 spans 12 amino acids. V lost 5 bases and J 7 bases, leaving 11 bases between the germline ends. Germline CDR1 is SGHTA and CDR2 is FQGNSA. The CDR3 DNA sequence: TGTGCCAGCAGCCCATTTGTGGGTGAAGCTTTCTTT. Translated: CASSPFVGEAFF.

V gene TRBV4-1 combines with J gene TRBJ2-3; D unclear. Per germline, CDR1 MGHRA and CDR2 YSYEKL. This CDR3 is 15 amino acids long. The V and J ends lost 0 bases and 4 bases respectively, with 11 bases between them. CDR3 residues: CASSQELGRSDTQYF. CDR3 sequence (DNA): TGCGCCAGCAGCCAAGAGTTGGGAAGGTCAGATACGCAGTATTTT.